Only a few counts were recorded for the clone carrying this TCR beta chain. A CD8+CD4-CCR7+CD45RA+ phenotype served as the sorting definition for naive CD8 T cells. TCRdb redid the calling of the PCR reads with MiXCR, one entry per CDR3 protein. The sample consists of fewer than 70,000 distinct CDR3 sequences, roughly 20% of them appearing once. The data originate from a study of molecular identifiers for immune sequencing clone quantification. Study-level background: In the replicates, RNA derived from about 20,000 or 100,000 naive CD8 cells was divided into five parts, and four were sequenced.

The sample taken for sequencing was naive CD8+ T cells from blood, with Jurkat cell RNA spiked in. Regarding subset: FACS-sorted CD8+CD4-CCR7+CD45RA+ naive T cells. The clonotype comes from a human donor in good health. Some libraries in this study had Jurkat cell RNA spiked in.

The CDR3 is CASSPRVGGSYYNEQFF. CDR3 nucleotide sequence: TGTGCCAGCAGCCCCCGGGTGGGCGGGAGTTACTACAATGAGCAGTTCTTC. This chain uses TRBV5-5 with TRBJ2-1, with 7 bases matching TRBD2. Trimming removed 4 bases from V and 3 bases from J; junction bases left unmatched: 13. Looked up from germline, CDR1 is SGHKS and CDR2 is YYEKEE (reference sequence). This CDR3 has 17 amino acids.